This TCR beta chain was sequenced in a study of beta chain features in type 1 diabetes. CD4+ cells of the naive, central memory, regulatory and stem cell-like memory types were sorted via CD45RO/CCR7/CD25/CD127/CD95/CD27. Sequencing targeted expressed TCRB transcripts, as all isolated RNA had been reverse transcribed. The repertoire was sequenced with immunoSEQ multiplex PCR; TCRdb's copy has only in-frame clones and lacks some. The table records 860,000 or so clones, roughly 15% of them present only once. This clone has more than one count but fewer than ten. This receptor was obtained from a woman between 18 and 30 years old in good health. Source material: naive CD4+ T cells from blood.

CDR3 loop: CASNTGLPSYNEQFF. The DNA for the CDR3 is TGTGCCAGCAATACGGGACTACCCTCCTACAATGAGCAGTTCTTC. The V call is TRBV27, the J call TRBJ2-1; 7 bases align to TRBD2. The V gene end was trimmed by 7 bases and the J gene end by 0 bases; junction bases not matched to a gene: 6. Germline lookup yields CDR1 MNHEY and CDR2 SMNVEV (reference sequence). The CDR3 has 15 amino acids.